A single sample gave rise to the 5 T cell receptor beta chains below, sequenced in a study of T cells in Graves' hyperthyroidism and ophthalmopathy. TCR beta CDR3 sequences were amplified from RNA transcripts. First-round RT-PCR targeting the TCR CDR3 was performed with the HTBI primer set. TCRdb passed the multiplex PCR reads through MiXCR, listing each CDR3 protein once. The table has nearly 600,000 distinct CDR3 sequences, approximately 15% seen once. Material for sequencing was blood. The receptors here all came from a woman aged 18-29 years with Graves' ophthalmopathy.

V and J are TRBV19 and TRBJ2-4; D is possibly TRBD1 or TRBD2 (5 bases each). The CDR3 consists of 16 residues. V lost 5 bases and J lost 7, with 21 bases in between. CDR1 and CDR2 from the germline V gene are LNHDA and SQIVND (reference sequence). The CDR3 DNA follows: TGTGCCAGTAGTCCACTGAGGGGCGCCCGGTCGAACATTCAGTACTTC. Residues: CASSPLRGARSNIQYF.

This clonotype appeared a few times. This CDR3 reads CATRIDVGGGTDTQYF. CDR3 nucleotide sequence: TGTGCCACCAGAATCGATGTCGGGGGTGGAACAGATACGCAGTATTTT. The J gene is TRBJ2-3, the V gene TRBV15; D possibly corresponds to TRBD2 (6 bases). The V and J ends lost 6 bases and 3 bases respectively, with 19 bases between them. The CDR3 is 16 residues long. Germline lookup yields CDR1 LNHNV and CDR2 YYDKDF (reference sequence).

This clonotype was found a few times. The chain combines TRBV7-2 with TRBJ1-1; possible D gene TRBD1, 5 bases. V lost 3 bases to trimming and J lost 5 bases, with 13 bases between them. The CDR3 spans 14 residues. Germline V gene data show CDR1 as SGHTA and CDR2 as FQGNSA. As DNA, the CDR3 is TGTGCCAGCAGCTTTTGGGACCAGGGAACTGAAGCTTTCTTT. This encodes CASSFWDQGTEAFF.

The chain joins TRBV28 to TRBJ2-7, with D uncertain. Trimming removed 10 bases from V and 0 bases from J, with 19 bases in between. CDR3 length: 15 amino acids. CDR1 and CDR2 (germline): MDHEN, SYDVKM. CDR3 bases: TGTGCCACCACTCTGGGTTGGGCCTCCTCCTACGAGCAGTACTTC. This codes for CATTLGWASSYEQYF.

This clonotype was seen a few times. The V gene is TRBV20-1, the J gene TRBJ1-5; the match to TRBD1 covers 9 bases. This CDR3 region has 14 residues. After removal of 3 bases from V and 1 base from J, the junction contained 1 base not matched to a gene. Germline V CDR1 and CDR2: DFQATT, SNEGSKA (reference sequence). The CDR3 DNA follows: TGCAGTGCTAGGACAGGGGGGAGCAATCAGCCCCAGCATTTT. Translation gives CSARTGGSNQPQHF.